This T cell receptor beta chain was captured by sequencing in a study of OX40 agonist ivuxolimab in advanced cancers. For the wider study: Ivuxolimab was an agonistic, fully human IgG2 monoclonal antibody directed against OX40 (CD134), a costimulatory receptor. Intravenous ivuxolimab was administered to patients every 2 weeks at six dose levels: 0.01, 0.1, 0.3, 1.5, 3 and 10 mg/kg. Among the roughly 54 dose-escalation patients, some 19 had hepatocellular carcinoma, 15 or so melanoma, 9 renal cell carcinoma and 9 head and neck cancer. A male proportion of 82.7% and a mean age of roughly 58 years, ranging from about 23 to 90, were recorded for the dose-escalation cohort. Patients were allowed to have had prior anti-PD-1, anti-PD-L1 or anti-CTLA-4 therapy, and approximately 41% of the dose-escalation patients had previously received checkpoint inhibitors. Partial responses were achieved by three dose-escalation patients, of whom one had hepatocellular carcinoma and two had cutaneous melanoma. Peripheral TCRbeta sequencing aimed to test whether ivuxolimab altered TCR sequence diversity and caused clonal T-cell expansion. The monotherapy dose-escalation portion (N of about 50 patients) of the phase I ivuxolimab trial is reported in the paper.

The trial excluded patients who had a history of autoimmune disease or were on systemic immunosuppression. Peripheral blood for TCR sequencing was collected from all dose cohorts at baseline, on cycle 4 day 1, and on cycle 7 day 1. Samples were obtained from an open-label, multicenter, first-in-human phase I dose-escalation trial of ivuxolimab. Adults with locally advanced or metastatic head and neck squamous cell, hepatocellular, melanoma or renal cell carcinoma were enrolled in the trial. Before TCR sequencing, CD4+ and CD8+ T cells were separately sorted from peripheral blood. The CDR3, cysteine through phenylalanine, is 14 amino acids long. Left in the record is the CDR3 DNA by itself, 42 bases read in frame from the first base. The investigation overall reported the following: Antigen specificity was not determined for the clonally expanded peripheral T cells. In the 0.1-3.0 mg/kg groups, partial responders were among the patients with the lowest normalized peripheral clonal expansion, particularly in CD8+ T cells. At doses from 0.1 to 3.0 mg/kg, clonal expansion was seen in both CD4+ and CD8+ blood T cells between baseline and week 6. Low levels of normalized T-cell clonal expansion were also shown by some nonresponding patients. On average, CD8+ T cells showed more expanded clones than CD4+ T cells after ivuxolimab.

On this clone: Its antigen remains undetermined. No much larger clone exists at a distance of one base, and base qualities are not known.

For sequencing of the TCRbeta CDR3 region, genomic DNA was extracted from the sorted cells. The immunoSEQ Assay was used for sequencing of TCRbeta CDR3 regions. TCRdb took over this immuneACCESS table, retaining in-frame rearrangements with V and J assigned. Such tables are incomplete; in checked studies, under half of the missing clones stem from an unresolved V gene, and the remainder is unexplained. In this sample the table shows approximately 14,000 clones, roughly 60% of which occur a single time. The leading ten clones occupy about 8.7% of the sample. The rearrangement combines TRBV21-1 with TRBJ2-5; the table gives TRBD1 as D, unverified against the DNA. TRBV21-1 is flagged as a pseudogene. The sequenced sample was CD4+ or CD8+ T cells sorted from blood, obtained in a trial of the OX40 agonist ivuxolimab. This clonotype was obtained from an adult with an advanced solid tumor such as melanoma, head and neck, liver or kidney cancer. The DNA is TGTGCCAGCAGCAAAGGGGCAGGGCAAGAGACCCAGTACTTC. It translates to CASSKGAGQETQYF.